The 13 T cell receptor beta chains reported below all come from one sample, sequenced in a study of T cells in localized non-small cell lung cancer. The method was immunoSEQ multiplex PCR; TCRdb's version includes in-frame clones alone and lacks a portion of them. The table has 55,000 or so clones, about three quarters seen once; the top ten hold roughly 4.9%. The sequencing here drew on PBMCs, taken before any cancer treatment. These receptors all stem from a woman aged 40 to 75 with stage II lung adenocarcinoma.

CDR3 loop: CASSKAGHLRGNQPQHF. CDR3 nucleotide sequence: TGTGCCAGCAGCAAAGCGGGACACCTAAGGGGCAATCAGCCCCAGCATTTT. The J gene is TRBJ1-5, the V gene TRBV21-1; the tabulated D call, TRBD1, remains unverified against the DNA. TRBV21-1 is a pseudogene locus. The CDR3 has 17 amino acids.

The chain carries TRBV7-6 and TRBJ2-7; TRBD1 aligns across 8 bases. CDR1 is SGHVS, CDR2 FNYEAQ, per germline. The CDR3 runs to 14 residues. V trimming: 5 bases; J trimming: 2 bases; junction bases outside the gene matches: 5. The CDR3 here is CASSLGQGAYEQYF. Here the CDR3 DNA reads TGTGCCAGCAGCCTAGGACAGGGCGCCTACGAGCAGTACTTC.

The CDR3 sequence: CASSPRGSHETQYF. In DNA, the CDR3 is TGTGCCAGCAGCCCCCGGGGATCGCACGAGACCCAGTACTTC. V gene TRBV14 combines with J gene TRBJ2-5, with D possibly being TRBD2 (5 bases). V dropped 4 bases and J dropped 5 bases, with 14 bases sitting between them. The length of the CDR3 is 14 residues. Germline V lookup: CDR1 SGHDN, CDR2 FVKESK.

This clone was recorded a few times. The chain combines TRBV5-1 with TRBJ2-5; D possibly corresponds to TRBD1 (7 bases). CDR1 is SGHRS, CDR2 YFSETQ, per germline. V lost 4 bases, J lost 0 bases, and 16 bases lay in between. The CDR3 spans 16 residues. The CDR3, as DNA: TGCGCCAGCAGCCCGGGGGACAGTTTGTACCAAGAGACCCAGTACTTC. Residues: CASSPGDSLYQETQYF.

V gene TRBV6-1 combines with J gene TRBJ1-1; a possible D gene is TRBD1 (5 bases). Germline V gene data show CDR1 as MNHNS and CDR2 as SASEGT. The CDR3 spans 14 residues. Trimming took 7 bases from V and 1 from J, leaving 13 bases between them. CDR3 protein: CASTKYDRNTEAFF. CDR3 coding DNA: TGTGCCAGCACGAAATATGACAGGAACACTGAAGCTTTCTTT.

The chain has TRBV29-1 and TRBJ2-7; no firm D call. The CDR3 contains 12 residues. Trimming removed 2 bases at V and 2 bases at J, with 7 bases between. Per the germline V gene, CDR1 is SQVTM and CDR2 is ANQGSEA. The CDR3 DNA reads TGCAGCGTTGAAACAGAAACCTACGAGCAGTACTTC. Translating it yields CSVETETYEQYF.

CDR3 sequence reads: CASSVGSNRGQPQHF. The CDR3 bases are TGTGCCAGCAGCGTAGGCTCCAACAGAGGTCAGCCCCAGCATTTT. The chain employs TRBV9 and TRBJ1-5; unclear D gene. The V and J ends lost 0 bases and 6 bases respectively, with 13 bases between them. Germline CDR1 SGDLS, CDR2 YYNGEE. The CDR3 loop spans 15 amino acids.

The chain uses TRBV25-1 and TRBJ2-3, with 9 bases fitting TRBD1. CDR3 length equals 14 residues. Germline CDR1 and CDR2: MGHDK and SYGVNS. V gave up 8 bases and J gave up 5 bases; unmatched junction bases: 8. The CDR3 DNA is TGTGCCAGCGGGGACAGGGTCCCCCAAGATACGCAGTATTTT. Protein sequence: CASGDRVPQDTQYF.

Concerning this clone: An end of the junction differs from the germline gene, which may be a read error. The chain links TRBV4-3 to TRBJ2-3, with 8 bases that match TRBD2. This CDR3 is 16 amino acids long. Germline CDR1 reads LGHNA; CDR2 reads YSLEER. CDR3 coding DNA: TGCGCCAGCAACCAAGGAGGAAGCGGGGGACGGGATACGCAGTATTTT. This encodes CASNQGGSGGRDTQYF.

The rearrangement joins TRBV6-6 to TRBJ2-7, with D possibly being TRBD1 (6 bases). Germline CDR1 and CDR2: MNHNY and SVGAGI (reference sequence). V gave up 5 bases and J gave up 4 bases, with 9 bases separating them. The CDR3 is 12 amino acids. The CDR3 loop reads CASSPRGYEQYF. Written as DNA, the CDR3 is TGTGCCAGCAGTCCCAGGGGTTACGAGCAGTACTTC.

The rearrangement uses TRBV28 and TRBJ2-7, with D possibly being TRBD1 (6 bases). V was cut by 5 bases and J by 1 base, with 12 bases left in between. The CDR3 runs 14 residues. Germline CDR1 MDHEN, CDR2 SYDVKM. This CDR3 is CASSPLQGSYEQYF. The CDR3 DNA reads TGTGCCAGCAGTCCGTTACAGGGATCCTACGAGCAGTACTTC.

The rearrangement uses TRBV15 and TRBJ2-1; 8 bases agree with TRBD1. The germline V gene encodes CDR1 LNHNV and CDR2 YYDKDF (reference sequence). The CDR3 length is 14 residues. V gave up 1 base and J gave up 12 bases; unmatched junction bases: 8. The CDR3 loop reads CATSRVLIGTGQFF. The CDR3 nucleotides are TGTGCCACCAGCAGAGTCCTCATAGGGACAGGGCAGTTCTTC.

The chain is built from TRBV4-3 and TRBJ2-2; possibly TRBD2 for D (7 bases). V gave up 4 bases and J gave up 12 bases, with 15 bases separating them. Germline V CDR1 and CDR2: LGHNA, YSLEER. The CDR3 has 13 residues. CDR3 DNA: TGCGCCAGCAGCCTCCGGAGGGGGGGACAGCTGTTTTTT. Translated, it gives CASSLRRGGQLFF.